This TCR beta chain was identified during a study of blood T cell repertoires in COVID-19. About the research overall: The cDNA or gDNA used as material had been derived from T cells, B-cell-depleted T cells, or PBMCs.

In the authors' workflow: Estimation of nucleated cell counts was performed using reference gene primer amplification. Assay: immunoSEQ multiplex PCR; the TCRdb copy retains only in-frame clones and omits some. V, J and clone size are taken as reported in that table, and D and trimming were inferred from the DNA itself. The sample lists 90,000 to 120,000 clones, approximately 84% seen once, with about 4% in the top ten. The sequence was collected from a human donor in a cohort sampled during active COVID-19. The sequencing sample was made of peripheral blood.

The CDR3 loop reads CASSQGLVSDTQYF. Here the CDR3 DNA reads TGCGCCAGCAGCCAAGGACTAGTTTCAGATACGCAGTATTTT. This chain joins TRBV4-3 and TRBJ2-3; a weak D match, TRBD2 (6 bases). V lost 1 base, J lost 4 bases, and 9 bases lay in between. Germline V lookup: CDR1 LGHNA, CDR2 YSLEER. This CDR3 region has 14 residues.